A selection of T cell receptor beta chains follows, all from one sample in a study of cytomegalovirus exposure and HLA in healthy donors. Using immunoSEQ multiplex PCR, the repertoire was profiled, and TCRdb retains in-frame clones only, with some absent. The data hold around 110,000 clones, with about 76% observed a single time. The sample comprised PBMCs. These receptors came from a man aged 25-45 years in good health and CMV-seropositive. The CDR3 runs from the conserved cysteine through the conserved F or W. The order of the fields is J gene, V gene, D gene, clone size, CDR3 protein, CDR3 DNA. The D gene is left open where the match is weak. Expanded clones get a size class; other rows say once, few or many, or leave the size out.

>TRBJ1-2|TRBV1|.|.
CTSSQETGLNYGYTF
TGCACCAGCAGCCAAGAAACAGGGCTTAACTATGGCTACACCTTC
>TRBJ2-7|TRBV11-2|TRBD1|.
CASSLVGQGRDEQYF
TGTGCCAGCAGCTTAGTAGGACAGGGAAGAGACGAGCAGTACTTC
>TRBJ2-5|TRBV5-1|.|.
CASSVGSPETQYF
TGCGCCAGCAGTGTCGGGAGTCCGGAGACCCAGTACTTC
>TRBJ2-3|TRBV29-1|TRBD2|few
CSVEVAGGTDTQYF
TGCAGCGTTGAAGTAGCGGGGGGCACAGATACGCAGTATTTT
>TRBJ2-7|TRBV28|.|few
CASSLSPFYEQYF
TGTGCCAGCAGTTTATCCCCGTTCTACGAGCAGTACTTC
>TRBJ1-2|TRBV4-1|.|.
CASSQEPVQGGYGYPF
TGCGCCAGCAGCCAAGAACCCGTTCAGGGAGGCTATGGCTACCCCTTC
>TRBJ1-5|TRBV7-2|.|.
CASSFVAGSDQPQHF
TGTGCCAGCAGCTTTGTGGCAGGGTCTGATCAGCCCCAGCATTTT
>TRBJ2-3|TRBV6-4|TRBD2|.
CASSQLAGGPDTQYF
TGTGCCAGCAGCCAACTAGCGGGGGGGCCAGATACGCAGTATTTT
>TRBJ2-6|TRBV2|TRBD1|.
CARAGTEASGANVLTF
TGTGCCAGAGCCGGGACAGAGGCCTCTGGGGCCAACGTCCTGACTTTC
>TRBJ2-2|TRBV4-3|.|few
CASSLGGDHTGELFF
TGCGCCAGCAGTTTAGGGGGGGACCACACCGGGGAGCTGTTTTTT